The TCR beta chain under discussion was sequenced for a study of blood T cell repertoires in COVID-19. Germline values: CDR1 MNHEY, CDR2 SVGAGI. This CDR3 spans 13 amino acids. Study processing details: Estimated nucleated cell counts came from reference gene primer amplification. Using immunoSEQ multiplex PCR, the repertoire was profiled, and TCRdb retains in-frame clones only, with some absent. V and J calls and clone size are as listed in that table; D and trimming were resolved from the DNA. The sample comprises hundreds of thousands of clones, around 84% of which are singletons, and 0.85% to 1% rests with the top ten.

This chain joins TRBV6-5 and TRBJ2-7; D is perhaps TRBD1 (6 bases). Sample: peripheral blood. The sequence derives from a man aged 35-49 years with acute or convalescent COVID-19. The CDR3 bases are TGTGCGACGGACCAACAGGGATCCTACGAGCAGTACTTC. Translating gives CATDQQGSYEQYF.